This entry lists 24 T cell receptor beta chains sequenced from one sample in a study of blood T cell repertoires in COVID-19. Here immunoSEQ multiplex PCR was the method, and the copy in TCRdb shows in-frame clones only, minus some. Found here are some 200,000 clones, 84% of them singletons; the top ten hold about 2.4%. What was sequenced was peripheral blood. The receptors were gathered from a woman in her sixties with acute or convalescent COVID-19.

This clone occurred once. V is TRBV20-1 and J is TRBJ2-1; a weak D match, TRBD2 (6 bases). Germline V gives CDR1 DFQATT, CDR2 SNEGSKA (reference sequence). The CDR3 loop spans 14 amino acids. Trimming shortened V by 3 bases and J by 2 bases, and 11 bases separated the two germline ends. The CDR3 DNA follows: TGCAGTGCTAGTGGGGAGGAAACCTACAATGAGCAGTTCTTC. It is translated as CSASGEETYNEQFF.

The CDR3, as DNA: TGTGCCAGCAGCTCGGGACAGTACAATGAGCAGTTCTTC. Its translation is CASSSGQYNEQFF. The chain uses TRBV11-2 and TRBJ2-1; 7 bases map to TRBD1. J was trimmed by 4 bases and V by 4 bases; bases with no gene match: 1. This CDR3 is 13 amino acids long. Germline CDR1 SGHAT, CDR2 FQNNGV.

The chain is built from TRBV6-1 and TRBJ1-5; D perhaps matches TRBD1 (6 bases). The ends were cut back, 4 bases at V and 0 bases at J, with 13 bases in the middle. The CDR3 extends over 16 amino acids. CDR1 and CDR2 (germline): MNHNS, SASEGT. This CDR3 reads CASSGGQPTSNQPQHF. The DNA of the CDR3 is TGTGCCAGCAGTGGCGGACAGCCGACTAGCAATCAGCCCCAGCATTTT.

The chain joins TRBV12-3 or TRBV12-4 to TRBJ1-2, with TRBD1 identical over 9 bases. This CDR3 comprises 13 residues. V lost 4 bases and J lost 8; bases outside the gene matches: 5. The CDR3 spells CASSSGQGYGYTF. The CDR3 region has the DNA TGTGCCAGCAGTTCCGGACAGGGGTACGGCTACACCTTC.

This clone was observed a few times. This chain connects TRBV3-1 (or the pseudogene TRBV3-2) to TRBJ1-6, with D maybe TRBD1 (5 bases). V lost 0 bases and J 7 bases, leaving 16 bases between the germline ends. In germline, CDR1 is LGHDT, CDR2 YNNKEL (reference sequence). The CDR3 totals 17 residues. The CDR3 sequence is CASSQEFRGTGNSPLHF. The CDR3 coding sequence is TGTGCCAGCAGCCAAGAGTTTAGGGGAACTGGGAATTCACCCCTCCACTTT.

The chain joins TRBV29-1 to TRBJ2-3; 10 positions match TRBD2. Germline CDR1 is SQVTM and CDR2 is ANQGSEA. Trimming removed 6 bases from V and 13 bases from J; junction bases left unmatched: 4. The CDR3 is made up of 10 amino acids. Written as DNA, the CDR3 is TGCAGCGTAGGACTAGCGGAAAAGTATTTT. This translates into CSVGLAEKYF.

This chain joins TRBV4-1 and TRBJ1-4; 10 positions agree with TRBD1. The V and J ends lost 4 bases and 6 bases, in that order; junction bases with no gene match: 5. Germline CDR1 MGHRA, CDR2 YSYEKL. There are 15 residues in the CDR3. CDR3: CASSRGTGVDEKLFF. The CDR3 coding sequence is TGCGCCAGCAGCCGTGGGACAGGGGTGGATGAAAAACTGTTTTTT.

V and J are TRBV6-5 and TRBJ1-1; D may be TRBD1 (5 bases). With 5 bases removed from V and 10 bases from J, the gap between germline ends came to 17 bases. The CDR3 has 13 residues. The germline gives CDR1 MNHEY, CDR2 SVGAGI. The CDR3 DNA reads as TGTGCCAGCAGTAAAACTCTCCAGGGTAGAGCTTTCTTT. Translation gives CASSKTLQGRAFF.

This clone has just a few counts. The V gene is TRBV6-5, the J gene TRBJ1-2; the match to TRBD1 covers 9 bases. The V segment lost 0 bases and the J segment 6 bases; nucleotides outside the gene matches: 8. The CDR3 has 16 residues. The germline gives CDR1 MNHEY, CDR2 SVGAGI. CDR3 residues: CASSYSRGQGVNGYTF. The CDR3 nucleotides are TGTGCCAGCAGTTACTCGAGGGGACAGGGAGTAAATGGCTACACCTTC.

This chain connects TRBV10-3 to TRBJ1-1, with TRBD1 matching over 7 bases. The germline gives CDR1 ENHRY, CDR2 SYGVKD. V lost 6 bases, J lost 5 bases, and 6 bases stayed unmatched. The CDR3 is 13 amino acids. As DNA, the CDR3 is TGTGCCATCAGGTCAGGGGGATCTACTGAAGCTTTCTTT. It yields the protein CAIRSGGSTEAFF.

This sequence joins TRBV4-1 and TRBJ2-1, with TRBD2 matching 15 bases. The germline V gene encodes CDR1 MGHRA and CDR2 YSYEKL. The CDR3 has 18 amino acids. V lost 4 bases and J lost 4; bases outside the gene matches: 8. The CDR3 spells CASSREGLAGGLYNEQFF. The CDR3, as DNA: TGCGCCAGCAGCCGAGAGGGACTAGCGGGGGGTTTATACAATGAGCAGTTCTTC.

This chain links TRBV19 with TRBJ2-3; tentative D call: TRBD1 (5 bases). The CDR3 has 16 residues. Trimming removed 3 bases from V and 0 bases from J, with 13 bases in between. CDR1 LNHDA and CDR2 SQIVND come from the germline V gene (reference sequence). CDR3 in amino acids: CASSISLTVSTDTQYF. As DNA, the CDR3 is TGTGCCAGTAGTATCTCTTTGACAGTAAGCACAGATACGCAGTATTTT. Using reference TRBV19 and TRBJ2-3 for the parts outside the CDR3, the full variable domain is DGGITQSPKYLFRKEGQNVTLSCEQNLNHDAMYWYRQDPGQGLRLIYYSQIVNDFQKGDIAEGYSVSREKKESFPLTVTSAQKNPTAFYLCASSISLTVSTDTQYFGPGTRLTVL.

There are a few counts of this clone. The rearrangement links TRBV7-9 to TRBJ1-4, with TRBD1 matching 7 bases. CDR1 is SEHNR and CDR2 is FQNEAQ in the germline V gene (reference sequence). V shed 1 base, J shed 4 bases, and the junction held 3 bases outside the gene matches. CDR3 length: 15 amino acids. Here the CDR3 DNA reads TGTGCCAGCAGCTTAGGCGACAGGGATAATGAAAAACTGTTTTTT. Translating gives CASSLGDRDNEKLFF.

The rearrangement uses TRBV14 and TRBJ1-2; tentative D call: TRBD1 (5 bases). Per germline, CDR1 SGHDN and CDR2 FVKESK. The CDR3 spans 14 residues. Trimming removed 0 bases at V and 4 bases at J, with 9 bases between. DNA of the CDR3: TGTGCCAGCAGCCAAGATGGCAGGGCCTATGGCTACACCTTC. Amino acid sequence: CASSQDGRAYGYTF.

The chain links TRBV13 to TRBJ1-1; weak D call: TRBD1 (6 bases). Germline V gene sequence: CDR1 PRHDT, CDR2 FYEKMQ (reference sequence). CDR3 length: 14 residues. Trimming removed 6 bases at V and 9 bases at J, with 20 bases between. In DNA form, the CDR3 reads TGTGCCAGCAGTCTAGACGGACAGTCCCCGAAAGCTTTCTTT. It translates to CASSLDGQSPKAFF.

The chain joins TRBV9 to TRBJ1-3, with a weak D call TRBD1 (5 bases). Germline V gene sequence: CDR1 SGDLS, CDR2 YYNGEE. V shed 1 base and J shed 4 bases, with 12 bases lying between them. This CDR3 contains 15 residues. For the CDR3, the DNA is TGTGCCAGCAGCGTATCGGGGGTTGCGGGAAACACCATATATTTT. As protein: CASSVSGVAGNTIYF.

V and J are TRBV5-4 and TRBJ1-2; 8 nucleotides agree with TRBD1. CDR1 SGHNT and CDR2 YYREEE come from the germline V gene (reference sequence). CDR3 length: 15 residues. V trimming: 5 bases; J trimming: 1 base; junction bases outside the gene matches: 7. The CDR3 reads CASSLLTGVNYGYTF. CDR3 DNA sequence: TGTGCCAGCAGTCTCCTGACAGGGGTTAACTATGGCTACACCTTC.

The V call is TRBV5-1, the J call TRBJ1-1; D perhaps matches TRBD1 (6 bases). Looked up from germline, CDR1 is SGHRS and CDR2 is YFSETQ. The CDR3 totals 15 residues. The V end lost 0 bases, the J end lost 0 bases, and 9 bases lay between the germline ends. CDR3 nucleotides: TGCGCCAGCAGCTTGGCAGGGGTCATGAACACTGAAGCTTTCTTT. It encodes CASSLAGVMNTEAFF.

This sequence joins TRBV10-3 and TRBJ1-2; perhaps TRBD1 as D (5 bases). Trimming removed 4 bases at V and 8 bases at J, with 26 bases between. This CDR3 comprises 17 residues. The germline V gene has CDR1 ENHRY and CDR2 SYGVKD. The CDR3 region has the DNA TGTGCCATCAGTGGCGTAGTCAATAGGGGTAAATTTGAAGGCTACACCTTC. Protein sequence: CAISGVVNRGKFEGYTF.

The chain recombines TRBV19 with TRBJ1-1, with D unresolved. V gave up 4 bases and J gave up 0 bases, with 21 bases separating them. The CDR3 spans 18 residues. Germline V gene sequence: CDR1 LNHDA, CDR2 SQIVND (reference sequence). CDR3 sequence: CASSTARRFETLNTEAFF. The CDR3 nucleotides read TGTGCCAGTAGTACAGCGCGGAGGTTTGAAACCCTGAACACTGAAGCTTTCTTT. Full variable domain (remainder filled in from reference TRBV19 and TRBJ1-1): DGGITQSPKYLFRKEGQNVTLSCEQNLNHDAMYWYRQDPGQGLRLIYYSQIVNDFQKGDIAEGYSVSREKKESFPLTVTSAQKNPTAFYLCASSTARRFETLNTEAFFGQGTRLTVV.

This chain links TRBV19 with TRBJ1-6; D gene ambiguous. This CDR3 comprises 13 residues. Germline V gene lookup returns CDR1 LNHDA and CDR2 SQIVND (reference sequence). With 6 bases removed from V and 7 bases from J, the gap between germline ends came to 10 bases. For the CDR3, the DNA is TGTGCCAGTAGACAGAACAGAAATTCACCCCTCCACTTT. Translating gives CASRQNRNSPLHF.

The rearrangement links TRBV5-1 to TRBJ1-1; D uncertain. This CDR3 is built from 14 residues. The V end was cut by 0 bases, the J end by 4 bases, with 10 bases between. CDR1 is SGHRS and CDR2 is YFSETQ in the germline V gene. The CDR3 here is CASSLGQAGTEAFF. In DNA form, the CDR3 reads TGCGCCAGCAGCTTGGGGCAGGCGGGCACTGAAGCTTTCTTT.

On this clone: The junction differs from germline at one of its ends, possibly a read error. The CDR3 sequence is CASTELPSGANVLTF. As DNA, the CDR3 is TGTGCCAGCACTGAACTACCCTCTGGGGCCAACGTCCTGACTTTC. This chain links TRBV6-1 with TRBJ2-6, with unresolved D. This CDR3 comprises 15 residues. Germline values: CDR1 MNHNS, CDR2 SASEGT.

This chain joins TRBV12-3 or TRBV12-4 and TRBJ2-7, with D perhaps TRBD1 (5 bases). The CDR3 is made up of 11 amino acids. Trimming stripped 6 bases from V and 4 bases from J, with 7 bases between. The CDR3 sequence is CASSQGYEQYF. Here the CDR3 DNA reads TGTGCCAGCAGCCAGGGTTACGAGCAGTACTTC.